This TCR beta chain was observed in a study of siplizumab effects on memory and regulatory T cells. Whole-study findings and limits: Apparently key alloresponse contributors, naive T cells also seemed more diverse than memory cells.

Per germline, CDR1 GTSNPN and CDR2 SVGIG (reference sequence). This CDR3 has 13 amino acids. V gave up 0 bases and J gave up 1 base, with 6 bases separating them. With regard to this clone: Its cognate antigen is unknown.

TCRdb keeps only in-frame clones here, not all; method: immunoSEQ multiplex PCR. The data contain more than 95,000 clones, roughly 94% of them singletons. The sequence came from a human donor in good health. Sequencing used non-Treg CD4+ T cells sorted from blood. The chain combines TRBV30 with TRBJ2-5; possibly TRBD1 or TRBD2 for D (5 bases each). CDR3 nucleotides: TGTGCCTGGAGTGTTGGGGGCCAAGAGACCCAGTACTTC. The encoded protein is CAWSVGGQETQYF.